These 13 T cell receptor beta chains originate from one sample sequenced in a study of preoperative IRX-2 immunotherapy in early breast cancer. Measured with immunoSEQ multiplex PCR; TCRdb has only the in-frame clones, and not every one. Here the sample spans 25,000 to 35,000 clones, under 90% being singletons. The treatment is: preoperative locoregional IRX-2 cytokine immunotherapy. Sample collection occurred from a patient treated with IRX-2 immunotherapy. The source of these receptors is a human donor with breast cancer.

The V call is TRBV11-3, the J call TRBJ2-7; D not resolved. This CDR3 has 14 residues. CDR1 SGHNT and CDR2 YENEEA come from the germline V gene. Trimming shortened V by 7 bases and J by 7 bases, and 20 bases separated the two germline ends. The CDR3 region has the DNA TGTGCCAGCATCCGTATCCGATTTCCAGGTGAGCAGTACTTC. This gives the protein CASIRIRFPGEQYF.

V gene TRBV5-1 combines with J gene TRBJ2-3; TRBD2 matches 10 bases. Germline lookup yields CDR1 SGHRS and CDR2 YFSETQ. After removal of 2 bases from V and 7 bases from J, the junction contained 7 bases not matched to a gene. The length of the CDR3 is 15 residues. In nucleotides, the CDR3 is TGCGCCAGCAGCTTCGGGGCTAGCGGGGGATATACGCAGTATTTT. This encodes CASSFGASGGYTQYF. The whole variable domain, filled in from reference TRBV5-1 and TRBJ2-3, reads KAGVTQTPRYLIKTRGQQVTLSCSPISGHRSVSWYQQTPGQGLQFLFEYFSETQRNKGNFPGRFSGRQFSNSRSEMNVSTLELGDSALYLCASSFGASGGYTQYFGPGTRLTVL.

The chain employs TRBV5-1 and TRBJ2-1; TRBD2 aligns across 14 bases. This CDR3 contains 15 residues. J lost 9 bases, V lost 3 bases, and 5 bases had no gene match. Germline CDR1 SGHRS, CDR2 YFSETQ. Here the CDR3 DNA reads TGCGCCAGCAGCTACAGACTAGCGGGGGGGTTTGAGCAGTTCTTC. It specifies CASSYRLAGGFEQFF. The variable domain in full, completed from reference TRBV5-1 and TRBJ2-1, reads KAGVTQTPRYLIKTRGQQVTLSCSPISGHRSVSWYQQTPGQGLQFLFEYFSETQRNKGNFPGRFSGRQFSNSRSEMNVSTLELGDSALYLCASSYRLAGGFEQFFGPGTRLTVL.

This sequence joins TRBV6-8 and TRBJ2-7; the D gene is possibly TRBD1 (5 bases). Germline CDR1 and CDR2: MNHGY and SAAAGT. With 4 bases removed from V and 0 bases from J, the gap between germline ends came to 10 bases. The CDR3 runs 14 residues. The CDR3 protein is CASSFGAHSYEQYF. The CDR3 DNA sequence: TGTGCCAGCAGTTTTGGGGCCCACTCCTACGAGCAGTACTTC.

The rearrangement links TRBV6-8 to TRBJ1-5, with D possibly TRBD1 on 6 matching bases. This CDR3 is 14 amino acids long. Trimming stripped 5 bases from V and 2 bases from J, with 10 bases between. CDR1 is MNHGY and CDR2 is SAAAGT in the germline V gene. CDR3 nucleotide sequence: TGTGCCAGCAGTCAGGGGATCGGCAATCAGCCCCAGCATTTT. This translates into CASSQGIGNQPQHF.

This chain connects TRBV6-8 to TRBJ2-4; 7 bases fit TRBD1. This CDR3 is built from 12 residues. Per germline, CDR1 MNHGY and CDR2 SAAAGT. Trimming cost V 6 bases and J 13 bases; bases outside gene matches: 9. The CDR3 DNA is TGTGCCAGCAGGGAACACCACAGGGGACAGTACTTC. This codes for CASREHHRGQYF.

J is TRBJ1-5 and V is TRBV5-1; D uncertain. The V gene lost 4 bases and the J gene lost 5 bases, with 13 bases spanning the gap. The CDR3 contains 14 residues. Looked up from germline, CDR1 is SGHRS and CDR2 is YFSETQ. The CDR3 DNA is TGCGCCAGCAGCCTCAGGCCCAGCGATCAGCCCCAGCATTTT. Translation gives CASSLRPSDQPQHF.

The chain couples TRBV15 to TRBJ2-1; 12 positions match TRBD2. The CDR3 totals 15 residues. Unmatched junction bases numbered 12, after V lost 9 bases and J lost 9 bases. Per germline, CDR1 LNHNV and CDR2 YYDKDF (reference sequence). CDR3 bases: TGTGCCACGGCTCGCAGACTAGCGGGAGATGGTGAGCAGTTCTTC. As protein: CATARRLAGDGEQFF.

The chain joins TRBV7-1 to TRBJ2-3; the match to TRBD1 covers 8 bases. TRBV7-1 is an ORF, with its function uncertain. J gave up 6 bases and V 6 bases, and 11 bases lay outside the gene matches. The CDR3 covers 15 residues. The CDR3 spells CASSQDRVKLDTQYF. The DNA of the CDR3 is TGTGCCAGCAGTCAGGACAGGGTCAAACTTGATACGCAGTATTTT.

The CDR3 DNA follows: TGTGCCAGCAGCCAACTAAAAAATCCGAGGGGGAACTATGGCTACACCTTC. This gives the protein CASSQLKNPRGNYGYTF. The gene calls are TRBV14 and TRBJ1-2; weak D call: TRBD1 (6 bases). This CDR3 is 17 amino acids long. Trimming took 2 bases from V and 2 from J, leaving 18 bases between them. Germline-derived CDR1 and CDR2 are SGHDN and FVKESK.

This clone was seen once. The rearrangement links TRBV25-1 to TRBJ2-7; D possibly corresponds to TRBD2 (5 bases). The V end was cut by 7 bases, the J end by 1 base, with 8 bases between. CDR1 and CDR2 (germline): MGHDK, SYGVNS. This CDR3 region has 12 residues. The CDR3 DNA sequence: TGTGCCAGCAAAGGGAGATCCTACGAGCAGTACTTC. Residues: CASKGRSYEQYF.

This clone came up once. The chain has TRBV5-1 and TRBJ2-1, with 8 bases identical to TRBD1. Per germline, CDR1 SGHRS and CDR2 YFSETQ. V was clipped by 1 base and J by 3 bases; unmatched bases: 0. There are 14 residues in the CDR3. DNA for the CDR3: TGCGCCAGCAGCTTGACAGGGGGCTACAATGAGCAGTTCTTC. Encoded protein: CASSLTGGYNEQFF. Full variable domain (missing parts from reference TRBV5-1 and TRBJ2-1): KAGVTQTPRYLIKTRGQQVTLSCSPISGHRSVSWYQQTPGQGLQFLFEYFSETQRNKGNFPGRFSGRQFSNSRSEMNVSTLELGDSALYLCASSLTGGYNEQFFGPGTRLTVL.

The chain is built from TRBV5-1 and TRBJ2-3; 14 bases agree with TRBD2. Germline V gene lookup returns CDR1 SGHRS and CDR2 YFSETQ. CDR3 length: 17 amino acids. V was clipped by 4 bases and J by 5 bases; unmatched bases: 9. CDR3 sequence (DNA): TGCGCCAGCAGCCCGGGGACTAGCGGGGGATTGGAAGATACGCAGTATTTT. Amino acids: CASSPGTSGGLEDTQYF.